These 30 T cell receptor beta chains share one sample of origin, sequenced in a study of T cell repertoires in cytomegalovirus infection. These receptors have no known antigen. TCRdb recomputed calls from the reads with MiXCR, one row per CDR3 protein. Here the sample spans more than 250,000 distinct CDR3 sequences, more than 20% being singletons. Sequences were derived from cultured PBMCs, sampled from culture after CMV antigen stimulation. The source of these receptors is a human donor in good health (CMV status not recorded). Some clones in this sample may be carry-over from other donors' samples.

V gene TRBV27 combines with J gene TRBJ1-1; D is undetermined. V dropped 3 bases and J dropped 0 bases, with 8 bases sitting between them. The germline CDR1 and CDR2 sequences are MNHEY and SMNVEV (reference sequence). CDR3 length: 14 residues. CDR3 sequence: CASSFGRLNTEAFF. Here the CDR3 DNA reads TGTGCCAGCAGTTTTGGCAGATTGAACACTGAAGCTTTCTTT.

This chain links TRBV29-1 with TRBJ2-5; D perhaps matches TRBD2 (5 bases). V was trimmed by 4 bases and J by 4 bases, leaving 13 bases between them. The CDR3 loop spans 13 amino acids. The V gene's germline CDR1 is SQVTM and CDR2 ANQGSEA. CDR3 region: CSVAEAVGETQYF. Here the CDR3 DNA reads TGCAGCGTTGCGGAGGCGGTGGGAGAGACCCAGTACTTC.

This clonotype was found a few times. The chain couples TRBV4-2 to TRBJ2-3; 9 bases line up with TRBD2. J was trimmed by 12 bases and V by 3 bases; bases with no gene match: 10. The CDR3 sequence is 14 residues long. In germline, CDR1 is LGHNA, CDR2 YNFKEQ. The CDR3 spells CASSQRRPGLAQYF. DNA of the CDR3: TGTGCCAGCAGCCAGCGTCGGCCGGGACTAGCTCAGTATTTT.

The V call is TRBV3-1, the J call TRBJ2-1; D is undetermined. V lost 1 base to trimming and J lost 2 bases, with 9 bases between them. Looked up from germline, CDR1 is LGHDT and CDR2 is YNNKEL (reference sequence). The CDR3 is 15 amino acids. For the CDR3, the DNA is TGTGCCAGCAGCCAAGCCAGGACGACCTACAATGAGCAGTTCTTC. Translating gives CASSQARTTYNEQFF.

The gene calls are TRBV20-1 and TRBJ2-7, with 8 bases aligning to TRBD2. Germline CDR1 and CDR2: DFQATT and SNEGSKA (reference sequence). The ends lost 6 bases at V and 3 bases at J; junction bases unmatched: 13. The CDR3 totals 15 residues. The chain's CDR3 is CSAMRAGTSIYEQYF. The CDR3 region has the DNA TGCAGTGCCATGAGAGCCGGGACTAGTATCTACGAGCAGTACTTC.

In its sample, this clonotype was seen a few times. The gene calls are TRBV11-2 and TRBJ1-1; 12 nucleotides agree with TRBD1. The CDR3 is 15 residues long. The germline V gene encodes CDR1 SGHAT and CDR2 FQNNGV. J lost 5 bases, V lost 5 bases, and 6 bases had no gene match. In DNA, the CDR3 is TGTGCCAGCAGCCCAGGGGACAGGGGGCCAACTGAAGCTTTCTTT. The encoded protein is CASSPGDRGPTEAFF.

The rearrangement links TRBV6-1 to TRBJ2-1; 12 positions match TRBD2. V lost 2 bases to trimming and J lost 6 bases; unmatched junction nucleotides: 5. Germline CDR1 MNHNS, CDR2 SASEGT. The CDR3 has 16 amino acids. The CDR3, as DNA: TGTGCCAGCAGTGAACCCGGACTAGCGGGGACCAATGAGCAGTTCTTC. Its translation is CASSEPGLAGTNEQFF.

This clonotype was recorded a few times. The rearrangement uses TRBV4-1 and TRBJ2-3, with unresolved D. The germline CDR1 and CDR2 sequences are MGHRA and YSYEKL. V lost 5 bases, J lost 4 bases, and 19 bases lay in between. CDR3 size: 16 residues. The DNA of the CDR3 is TGCGCCAGCAGCGAACTTCATATCATGGCGGCAGATACGCAGTATTTT. Translating gives CASSELHIMAADTQYF.

This sequence joins TRBV5-6 and TRBJ2-1; D possibly corresponds to TRBD2 (6 bases). V dropped 0 bases and J dropped 12 bases, with 10 bases sitting between them. The CDR3 has 12 amino acids. Germline V CDR1 and CDR2: SGHDT, YYEEEE. The CDR3 loop is CASSLGGGGQFF. CDR3 bases: TGTGCCAGCAGCTTGGGGGGAGGCGGGCAGTTCTTC.

This clonotype was recorded at least ten times. The V gene is TRBV7-2, the J gene TRBJ2-1; no clear D gene. Trimming stripped 5 bases from V and 6 bases from J, with 11 bases between. Per germline, CDR1 SGHTA and CDR2 FQGNSA. This CDR3 spans 13 amino acids. CDR3 region: CASSPDLINEQFF. As DNA, the CDR3 is TGTGCCAGCAGCCCCGACTTGATCAATGAGCAGTTCTTC.

The table lists this clonotype with many counts. The J gene is TRBJ2-2, the V gene TRBV12-3 or TRBV12-4; D unresolved. V was cut by 2 bases and J by 1 base, with 5 bases left in between. This CDR3 has 14 amino acids. CDR3 loop: CASSLRGNTGELFF. CDR3 bases: TGTGCCAGCAGTTTAAGAGGGAACACCGGGGAGCTGTTTTTT.

This clonotype was counted many times. The J gene is TRBJ1-1, the V gene TRBV24-1, with D possibly TRBD1 on 6 matching bases. Germline CDR1 reads KGHDR; CDR2 reads SFDVKD. V lost 2 bases, J lost 1 base, and 10 bases lay in between. The CDR3 sequence is 15 residues long. The DNA of the CDR3 is TGTGCCACCAGTGATTCCCGCAGGGGGAACACTGAAGCTTTCTTT. Amino acid sequence: CATSDSRRGNTEAFF.

The rearrangement links TRBV24-1 to TRBJ2-2, with 8 bases fitting TRBD2. The CDR3 extends over 17 amino acids. Germline values: CDR1 KGHDR, CDR2 SFDVKD. The ends lost 5 bases at V and 10 bases at J; junction bases unmatched: 17. The CDR3 spells CATSAPAGGPATAELFF. For the CDR3, the DNA is TGTGCCACCAGTGCTCCTGCGGGGGGCCCTGCCACTGCGGAGCTGTTTTTT.

The chain has TRBV27 and TRBJ2-3; D gene unclear. This CDR3 comprises 15 residues. Trimming stripped 5 bases from V and 0 bases from J, with 12 bases between. From germline, CDR1 is MNHEY and CDR2 SMNVEV (reference sequence). The CDR3 protein is CASSPTPSSTDTQYF. CDR3 in DNA: TGTGCCAGCAGTCCAACCCCCTCGAGCACAGATACGCAGTATTTT.

This clonotype was picked up many times. This chain uses TRBV7-8 with TRBJ2-1; 11 bases align to TRBD2. Losses at the gene ends were 4 bases for V and 8 bases for J; bases not matched to a gene: 16. The CDR3 sequence is 18 residues long. Germline loops: CDR1 SGHVS, CDR2 FQNEAQ. The CDR3 region is CASSSGLAALTRVDEQFF. The DNA for the CDR3 is TGTGCCAGCAGCTCGGGACTAGCGGCCCTAACAAGGGTGGATGAGCAGTTCTTC.

This clonotype was seen only a few times. The V and J genes are TRBV11-2 and TRBJ2-2; tentative D call: TRBD2 (6 bases). V was trimmed by 6 bases and J by 9 bases, leaving 20 bases between them. Looked up from germline, CDR1 is SGHAT and CDR2 is FQNNGV. The CDR3 is made up of 15 amino acids. The CDR3 DNA reads as TGTGCCAGCAGACCCTGGGCGCAGCGGGCCCGGGAGCTGTTTTTT. Translated: CASRPWAQRARELFF.

This clonotype has only a few counts. The chain couples TRBV7-9 to TRBJ2-3; weak D call: TRBD1 (6 bases). CDR1 and CDR2 from the germline V gene are SEHNR and FQNEAQ (reference sequence). The length of the CDR3 is 14 residues. V shed 2 bases and J shed 2 bases, with 8 bases lying between them. This CDR3 is CASSLSGATDTQYF. The CDR3 coding sequence is TGTGCCAGCAGCTTATCAGGGGCCACAGATACGCAGTATTTT.

This chain joins TRBV27 and TRBJ2-1; a weak D match, TRBD2 (6 bases). Trimming cost V 4 bases and J 1 base, with 8 bases left between them. In germline, CDR1 is MNHEY, CDR2 SMNVEV (reference sequence). The CDR3 sequence is 14 residues long. This CDR3 reads CASSYSGSYNEQFF. Written as DNA, the CDR3 is TGTGCCAGCAGTTATAGCGGATCCTACAATGAGCAGTTCTTC.

The CDR3 region has the DNA TGTGCCAGCAGTCGGACAGGGTTCCAGGATGAGCAGTTCTTC. Translating gives CASSRTGFQDEQFF. The chain joins TRBV12-3 or TRBV12-4 to TRBJ2-1, with 8 bases that match TRBD1. There are 14 residues in the CDR3. The ends lost 5 bases at V and 8 bases at J; junction bases unmatched: 8.

The gene calls are TRBV2 and TRBJ2-3, with D perhaps TRBD2 (5 bases). This CDR3 spans 11 amino acids. Per germline, CDR1 SNHLY and CDR2 FYNNEI. This CDR3 is CGNGGTDTQYF. CDR3 sequence (DNA): TGTGGAAACGGGGGCACAGATACGCAGTATTTT.

The chain has TRBV7-2 and TRBJ1-6; D may be TRBD1 (5 bases). Looked up from germline, CDR1 is SGHTA and CDR2 is FQGNSA. The CDR3 consists of 14 residues. V was pared by 1 base and J by 5 bases, with 6 bases between. The CDR3 region is CASSLEGNNSPLHF. CDR3 coding DNA: TGTGCCAGCAGCTTAGAGGGGAATAATTCACCCCTCCACTTT. The whole variable domain, filled in from reference TRBV7-2 and TRBJ1-6, reads GAGVSQSPSNKVTEKGKDVELRCDPISGHTALYWYRQSLGQGLEFLIYFQGNSAPDKSGLPSDRFSAERTGGSVSTLTIQRTQQEDSAVYLCASSLEGNNSPLHFGNGTRLTVT.

The chain recombines TRBV20-1 with TRBJ2-1; D is possibly TRBD2 (6 bases). Germline V gene sequence: CDR1 DFQATT, CDR2 SNEGSKA (reference sequence). The CDR3 sequence is 14 residues long. Trimming stripped 3 bases from V and 2 bases from J, with 11 bases between. CDR3 sequence reads: CSASGAGTYNEQFF. CDR3 bases: TGCAGTGCTAGTGGAGCGGGCACCTACAATGAGCAGTTCTTC.

This clonotype was observed a few times. The chain uses TRBV6-1 and TRBJ2-2, with TRBD2 identical over 12 bases. Trimming cost V 5 bases and J 3 bases; bases outside gene matches: 7. The germline V gene encodes CDR1 MNHNS and CDR2 SASEGT. CDR3 length: 17 amino acids. The CDR3: CASSYFPSGRDTGELFF. The CDR3 nucleotides are TGTGCCAGCAGTTATTTTCCTAGCGGGAGGGACACCGGGGAGCTGTTTTTT.

This clonotype has just a few counts. J is TRBJ1-5 and V is TRBV7-8, with TRBD1 as a possible D gene (5 bases). This CDR3 has 15 residues. Germline V lookup: CDR1 SGHVS, CDR2 FQNEAQ. Trimming removed 5 bases from V and 9 bases from J, with 20 bases in between. Here the CDR3 reads CASSPGRLGPGPQHF. The CDR3 nucleotides are TGTGCCAGCAGCCCAGGGCGGTTAGGTCCGGGGCCCCAGCATTTT.

The V gene is TRBV12-3 or TRBV12-4, the J gene TRBJ1-6; 7 bases are a match to TRBD1. J gave up 7 bases and V 2 bases, and 11 bases lay outside the gene matches. CDR3 length: 17 amino acids. DNA of the CDR3: TGTGCCAGCAGTTTATCCCTCGGGACAGACGCCAATTCACCCCTCCACTTT. Translated: CASSLSLGTDANSPLHF.

In this sample, this clonotype turned up a few times. This chain links TRBV2 with TRBJ1-4; D perhaps matches TRBD1 (5 bases). This CDR3 region has 15 residues. In germline, CDR1 is SNHLY, CDR2 FYNNEI. The ends were cut back, 2 bases at V and 7 bases at J, with 14 bases in the middle. The CDR3 reads CASSERRGASEKLFF. In nucleotides, the CDR3 is TGTGCCAGCAGTGAACGGAGGGGAGCGAGTGAAAAACTGTTTTTT.

The chain recombines TRBV7-9 with TRBJ2-7, with TRBD2 matching 14 bases. Trimming took 5 bases from V and 5 from J; bases not matched to a gene: 8. The CDR3 extends over 16 amino acids. Germline V gene data show CDR1 as SEHNR and CDR2 as FQNEAQ (reference sequence). The CDR3 is CASSDGTSGRVDEQYF. In DNA form, the CDR3 reads TGTGCCAGCAGCGACGGGACTAGCGGGAGAGTGGACGAGCAGTACTTC.

The chain joins TRBV20-1 to TRBJ1-5; D unclear. The CDR3 consists of 14 residues. Trimming stripped 6 bases from V and 1 base from J, with 13 bases between. CDR1 and CDR2 from the germline V gene are DFQATT and SNEGSKA (reference sequence). The CDR3 nucleotides are TGCAGTGCGGAGAGGCGTGGAAGCAATCAGCCCCAGCATTTT. Residues: CSAERRGSNQPQHF.

This clonotype was counted many times. The chain joins TRBV7-2 to TRBJ2-3, with a weak D call TRBD2 (5 bases). The germline V gene has CDR1 SGHTA and CDR2 FQGNSA. V was cut by 0 bases and J by 0 bases, with 7 bases left in between. The CDR3 extends over 15 amino acids. The CDR3 loop reads CASSLAWTSTDTQYF. The CDR3 DNA is TGTGCCAGCAGCTTAGCGTGGACTAGCACAGATACGCAGTATTTT.

This clonotype was counted at least ten times. The CDR3 protein is CSALGLAGDNEQFF. Here the CDR3 DNA reads TGCAGTGCCCTGGGACTAGCGGGCGACAATGAGCAGTTCTTC. This chain connects TRBV20-1 to TRBJ2-1, with 12 bases identical to TRBD2. Germline-derived CDR1 and CDR2 are DFQATT and SNEGSKA (reference sequence). CDR3 size: 14 residues. Trimming cost V 6 bases and J 5 bases; bases outside gene matches: 5.